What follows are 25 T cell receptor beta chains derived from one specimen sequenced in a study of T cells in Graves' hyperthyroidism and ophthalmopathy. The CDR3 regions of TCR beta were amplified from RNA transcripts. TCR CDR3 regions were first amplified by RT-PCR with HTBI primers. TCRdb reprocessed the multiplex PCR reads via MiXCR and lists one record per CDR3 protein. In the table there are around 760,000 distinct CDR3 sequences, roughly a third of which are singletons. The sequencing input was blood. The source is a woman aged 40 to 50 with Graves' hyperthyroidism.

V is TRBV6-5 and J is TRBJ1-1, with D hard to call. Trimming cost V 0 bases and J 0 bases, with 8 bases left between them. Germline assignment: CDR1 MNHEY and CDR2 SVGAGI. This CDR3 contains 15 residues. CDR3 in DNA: TGTGCCAGCAGTTACTCATCGGGGATGAACACTGAAGCTTTCTTT. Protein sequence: CASSYSSGMNTEAFF.

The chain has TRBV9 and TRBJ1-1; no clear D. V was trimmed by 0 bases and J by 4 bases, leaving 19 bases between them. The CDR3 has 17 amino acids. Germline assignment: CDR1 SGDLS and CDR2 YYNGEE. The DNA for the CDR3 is TGTGCCAGCAGCGTAGCTGAAGGGAGCGGTCTCCTCACTGAAGCTTTCTTT. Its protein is CASSVAEGSGLLTEAFF.

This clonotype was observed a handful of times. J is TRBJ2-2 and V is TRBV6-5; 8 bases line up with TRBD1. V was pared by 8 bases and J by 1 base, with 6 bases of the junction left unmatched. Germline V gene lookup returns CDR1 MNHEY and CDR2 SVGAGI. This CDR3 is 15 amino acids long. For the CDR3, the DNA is TGTGCCAGCCATTCCGGGACAGGGAACACCGGGGAGCTGTTTTTT. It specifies CASHSGTGNTGELFF.

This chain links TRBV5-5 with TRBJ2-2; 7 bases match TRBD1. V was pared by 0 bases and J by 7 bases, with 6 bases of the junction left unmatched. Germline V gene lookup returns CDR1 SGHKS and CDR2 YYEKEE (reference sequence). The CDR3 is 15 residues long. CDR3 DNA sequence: TGTGCCAGCAGCTTGGATGCAGGGGGTATCGGGGAGCTGTTTTTT. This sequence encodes CASSLDAGGIGELFF.

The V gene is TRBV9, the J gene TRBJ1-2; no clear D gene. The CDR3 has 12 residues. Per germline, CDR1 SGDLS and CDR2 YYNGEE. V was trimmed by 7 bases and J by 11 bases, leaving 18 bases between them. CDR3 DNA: TGTGCCAGCGCCTTCAGTGGGGAGCGGTACACCTTC. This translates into CASAFSGERYTF.

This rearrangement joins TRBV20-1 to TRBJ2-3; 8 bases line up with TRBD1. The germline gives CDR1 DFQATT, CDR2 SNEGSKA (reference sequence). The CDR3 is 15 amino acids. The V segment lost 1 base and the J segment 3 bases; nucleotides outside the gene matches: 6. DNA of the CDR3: TGCAGTGCTAGAGGAAGGACAGGGACTACAGATACGCAGTATTTT. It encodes CSARGRTGTTDTQYF.

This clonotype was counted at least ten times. The CDR3 DNA is TGTGCCAGCAGCGTAGGCCCTTCAGGGGGGGACACTGAAGCTTTCTTT. Protein: CASSVGPSGGDTEAFF. The chain combines TRBV9 with TRBJ1-1; 7 positions match TRBD1. V shed 0 bases, J shed 3 bases, and the junction held 8 bases outside the gene matches. Per germline, CDR1 SGDLS and CDR2 YYNGEE. The CDR3 has 16 residues.

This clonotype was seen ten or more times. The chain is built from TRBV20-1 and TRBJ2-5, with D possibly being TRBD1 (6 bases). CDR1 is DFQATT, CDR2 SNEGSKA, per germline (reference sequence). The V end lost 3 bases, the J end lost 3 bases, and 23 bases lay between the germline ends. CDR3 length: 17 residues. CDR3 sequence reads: CSASGARMQGFEETQYF. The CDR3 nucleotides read TGCAGTGCTAGTGGGGCGAGAATGCAGGGGTTCGAAGAGACCCAGTACTTC.

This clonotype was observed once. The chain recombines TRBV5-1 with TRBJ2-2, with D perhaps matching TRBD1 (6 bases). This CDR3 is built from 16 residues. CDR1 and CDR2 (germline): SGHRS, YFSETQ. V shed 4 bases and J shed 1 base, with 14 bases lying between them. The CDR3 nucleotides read TGCGCCAGCAGCCTCGAAATGGACAGGAACACCGGGGAGCTGTTTTTT. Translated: CASSLEMDRNTGELFF. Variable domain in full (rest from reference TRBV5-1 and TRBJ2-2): KAGVTQTPRYLIKTRGQQVTLSCSPISGHRSVSWYQQTPGQGLQFLFEYFSETQRNKGNFPGRFSGRQFSNSRSEMNVSTLELGDSALYLCASSLEMDRNTGELFFGEGSRLTVL.

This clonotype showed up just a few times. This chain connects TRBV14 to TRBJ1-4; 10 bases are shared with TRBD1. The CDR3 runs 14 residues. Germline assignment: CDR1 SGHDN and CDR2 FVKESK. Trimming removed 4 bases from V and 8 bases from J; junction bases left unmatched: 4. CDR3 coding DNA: TGTGCCAGCAGCCCCCGGGACAGGGGAGAAAAACTGTTTTTT. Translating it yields CASSPRDRGEKLFF.

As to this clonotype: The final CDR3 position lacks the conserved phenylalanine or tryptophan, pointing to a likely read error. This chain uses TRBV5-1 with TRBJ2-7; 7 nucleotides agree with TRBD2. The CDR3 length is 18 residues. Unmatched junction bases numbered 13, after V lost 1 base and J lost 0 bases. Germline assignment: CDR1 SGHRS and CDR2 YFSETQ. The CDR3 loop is CASSLSTAASGASYEQYS. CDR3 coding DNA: TGCGCCAGCAGCTTGTCGACCGCAGCTAGCGGAGCCTCCTACGAGCAGTACTCC.

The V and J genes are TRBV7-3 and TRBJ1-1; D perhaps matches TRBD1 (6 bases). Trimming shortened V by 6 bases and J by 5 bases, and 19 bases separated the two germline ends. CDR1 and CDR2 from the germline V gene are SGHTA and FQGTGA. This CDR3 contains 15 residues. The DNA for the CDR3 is TGTGCCAGCAGTTACAACCGGGGGGCGAGAACTGAAGCTTTCTTT. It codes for CASSYNRGARTEAFF.

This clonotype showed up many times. CDR3 in DNA: TGCAGTGCTAGAGCAGGGACTAGTCGAGAGACCCAGTACTTC. Translation gives CSARAGTSRETQYF. The chain employs TRBV20-1 and TRBJ2-5, with 8 bases aligning to TRBD2. The V gene end was trimmed by 1 base and the J gene end by 4 bases; junction bases not matched to a gene: 5. The germline V gene has CDR1 DFQATT and CDR2 SNEGSKA (reference sequence). This CDR3 region has 14 residues.

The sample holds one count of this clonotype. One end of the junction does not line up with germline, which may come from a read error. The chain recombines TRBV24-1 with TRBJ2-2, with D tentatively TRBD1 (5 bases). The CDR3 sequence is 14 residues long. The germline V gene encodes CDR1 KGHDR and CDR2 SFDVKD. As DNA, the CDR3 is TGTGCCACCACTCAGGAACAGGTCACCGGAGAGCTGTTTTTT. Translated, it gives CATTQEQVTGELFF.

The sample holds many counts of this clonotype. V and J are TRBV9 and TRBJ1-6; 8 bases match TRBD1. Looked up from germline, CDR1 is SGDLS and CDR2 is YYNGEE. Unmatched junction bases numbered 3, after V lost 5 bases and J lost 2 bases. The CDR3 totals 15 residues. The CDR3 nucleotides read TGTGCCAGCAGTGACAGGGGTGCCTATAATTCACCCCTCCACTTT. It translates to CASSDRGAYNSPLHF.

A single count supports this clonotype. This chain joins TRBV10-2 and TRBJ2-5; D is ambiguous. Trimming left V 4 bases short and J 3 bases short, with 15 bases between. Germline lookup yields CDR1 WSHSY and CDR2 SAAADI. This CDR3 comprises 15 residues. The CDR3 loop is CASSVQQSRKETQYF. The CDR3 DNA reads TGCGCCAGCAGTGTCCAACAGTCCCGTAAAGAGACCCAGTACTTC.

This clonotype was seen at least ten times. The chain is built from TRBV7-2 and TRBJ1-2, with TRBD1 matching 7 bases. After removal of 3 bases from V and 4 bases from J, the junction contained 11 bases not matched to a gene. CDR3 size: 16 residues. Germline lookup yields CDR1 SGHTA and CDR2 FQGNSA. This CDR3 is CASSLRGQAILYGYTF. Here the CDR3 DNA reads TGTGCCAGCAGCTTGAGGGGGCAGGCGATTCTCTATGGCTACACCTTC. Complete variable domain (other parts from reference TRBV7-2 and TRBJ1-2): GAGVSQSPSNKVTEKGKDVELRCDPISGHTALYWYRQSLGQGLEFLIYFQGNSAPDKSGLPSDRFSAERTGGSVSTLTIQRTQQEDSAVYLCASSLRGQAILYGYTFGSGTRLTVV.

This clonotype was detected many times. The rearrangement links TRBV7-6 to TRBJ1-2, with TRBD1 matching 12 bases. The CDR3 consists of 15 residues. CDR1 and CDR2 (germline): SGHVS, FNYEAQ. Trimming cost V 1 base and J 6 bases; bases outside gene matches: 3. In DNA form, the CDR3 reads TGTGCCAGCAGCTTAGGGGACAGGGGGCTTCATGGCTACACCTTC. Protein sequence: CASSLGDRGLHGYTF.

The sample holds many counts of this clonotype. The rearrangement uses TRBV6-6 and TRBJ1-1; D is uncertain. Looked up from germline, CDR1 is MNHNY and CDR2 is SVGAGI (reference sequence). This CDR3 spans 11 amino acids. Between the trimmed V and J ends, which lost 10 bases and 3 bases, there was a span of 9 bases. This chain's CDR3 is CAISAYTEAFF. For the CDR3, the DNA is TGTGCCATTTCCGCCTACACTGAAGCTTTCTTT.

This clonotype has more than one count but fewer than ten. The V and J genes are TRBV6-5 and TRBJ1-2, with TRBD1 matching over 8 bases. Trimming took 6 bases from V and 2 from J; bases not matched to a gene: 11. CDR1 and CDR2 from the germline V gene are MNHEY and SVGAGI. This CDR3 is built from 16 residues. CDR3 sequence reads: CASSPFRQGTNYGYTF. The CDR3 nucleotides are TGTGCCAGCAGCCCGTTTCGACAGGGGACCAACTATGGCTACACCTTC.

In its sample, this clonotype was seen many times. CDR3 nucleotide sequence: TGCAGCTTCGAGGGGAGCCCGAACACTGAAGCTTTCTTT. Translating it yields CSFEGSPNTEAFF. The chain recombines TRBV29-1 with TRBJ1-1; perhaps TRBD1 as D (5 bases). The CDR3 consists of 13 residues. Germline CDR1 SQVTM, CDR2 ANQGSEA. With 8 bases removed from V and 1 base from J, the gap between germline ends came to 14 bases.

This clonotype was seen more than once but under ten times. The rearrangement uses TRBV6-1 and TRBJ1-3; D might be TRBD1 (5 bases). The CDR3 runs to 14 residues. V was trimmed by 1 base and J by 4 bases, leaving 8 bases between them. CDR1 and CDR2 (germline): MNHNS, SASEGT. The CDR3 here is CASSEEGLGNTIYF. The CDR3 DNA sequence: TGTGCCAGCAGTGAAGAGGGGCTCGGAAACACCATATATTTT.

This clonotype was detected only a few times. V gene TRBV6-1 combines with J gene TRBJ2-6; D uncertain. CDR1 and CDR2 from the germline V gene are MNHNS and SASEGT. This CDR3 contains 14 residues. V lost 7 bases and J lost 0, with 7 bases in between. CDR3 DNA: TGTGCCAGCATTCGAGACTCTGGGGCCAACGTCCTGACTTTC. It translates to CASIRDSGANVLTF.

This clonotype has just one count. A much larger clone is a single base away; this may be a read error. The CDR3 here is CASSDLAGVQEAQYF. The CDR3 region has the DNA TGTGCCAGCAGCGATCTAGCGGGGGTACAAGAGGCCCAGTACTTC. V usage is TRBV12-3 or TRBV12-4 and J usage is TRBJ2-5; 10 nucleotides agree with TRBD2. This CDR3 contains 15 residues.

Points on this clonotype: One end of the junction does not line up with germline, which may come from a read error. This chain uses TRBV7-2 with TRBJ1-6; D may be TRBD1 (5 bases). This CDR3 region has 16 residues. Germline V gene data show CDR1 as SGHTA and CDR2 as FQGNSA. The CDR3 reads CASSLKAAGLNPPLHF. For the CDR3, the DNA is TGTGCCAGCAGCTTAAAGGCGGCAGGGCTTAATCCACCCCTCCACTTT.